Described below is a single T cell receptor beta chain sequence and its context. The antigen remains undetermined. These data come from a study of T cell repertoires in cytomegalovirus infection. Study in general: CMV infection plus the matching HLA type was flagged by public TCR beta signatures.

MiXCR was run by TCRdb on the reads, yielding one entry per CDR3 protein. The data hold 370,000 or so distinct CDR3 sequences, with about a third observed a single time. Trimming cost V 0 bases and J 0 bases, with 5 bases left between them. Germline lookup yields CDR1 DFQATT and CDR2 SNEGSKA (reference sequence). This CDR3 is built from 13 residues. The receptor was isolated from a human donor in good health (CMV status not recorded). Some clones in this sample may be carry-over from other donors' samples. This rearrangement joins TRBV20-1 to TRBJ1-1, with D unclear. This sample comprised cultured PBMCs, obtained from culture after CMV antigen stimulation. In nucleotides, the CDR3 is TGCAGTGCTAGAGATCCATTGAACACTGAAGCTTTCTTT. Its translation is CSARDPLNTEAFF.